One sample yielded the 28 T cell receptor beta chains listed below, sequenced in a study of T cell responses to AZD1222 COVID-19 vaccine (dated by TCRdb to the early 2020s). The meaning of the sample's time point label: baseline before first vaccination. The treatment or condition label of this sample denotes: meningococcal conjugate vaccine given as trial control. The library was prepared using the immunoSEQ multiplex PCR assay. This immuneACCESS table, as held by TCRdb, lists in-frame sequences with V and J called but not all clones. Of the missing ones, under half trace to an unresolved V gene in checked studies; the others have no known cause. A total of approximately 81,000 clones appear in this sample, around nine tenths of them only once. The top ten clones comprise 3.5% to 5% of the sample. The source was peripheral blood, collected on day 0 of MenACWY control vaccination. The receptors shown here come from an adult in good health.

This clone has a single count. The CDR3, as DNA: TGTGCCAGCAGCTTAGAAGGAATAGGACTAGCGCTCTCCTACGAGCAGTACTTC. As protein: CASSLEGIGLALSYEQYF. V is TRBV11-2 and J is TRBJ2-7; 9 positions match TRBD2. The germline gives CDR1 SGHAT, CDR2 FQNNGV. V dropped 0 bases and J dropped 0; count of bases not matched to a gene: 9. The CDR3 loop spans 18 amino acids.

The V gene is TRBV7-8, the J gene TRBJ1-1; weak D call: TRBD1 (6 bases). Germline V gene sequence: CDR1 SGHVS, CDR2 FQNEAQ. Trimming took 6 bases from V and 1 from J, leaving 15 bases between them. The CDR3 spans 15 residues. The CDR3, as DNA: TGTGCCAGCAGTTTCACCGGACAGTCGAACACTGAAGCTTTCTTT. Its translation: CASSFTGQSNTEAFF.

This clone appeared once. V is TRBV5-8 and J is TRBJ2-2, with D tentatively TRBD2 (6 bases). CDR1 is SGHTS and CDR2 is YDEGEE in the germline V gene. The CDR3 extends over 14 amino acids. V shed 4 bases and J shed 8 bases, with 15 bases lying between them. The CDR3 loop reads CASSPDGGRGELFF. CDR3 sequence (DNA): TGTGCCAGCAGCCCTGACGGGGGTCGTGGGGAGCTGTTTTTT.

DNA for the CDR3: TGTGCCAGCAGCTTAACCCTTACAGGGAGGAACACTGAAGCTTTCTTT. Protein: CASSLTLTGRNTEAFF. The J gene is TRBJ1-1, the V gene TRBV7-2; D perhaps matches TRBD1 (6 bases). The V and J ends lost 2 bases and 1 base respectively, with 14 bases between them. Germline values: CDR1 SGHTA, CDR2 FQGNSA. CDR3 length equals 16 residues.

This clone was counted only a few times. CDR3 in amino acids: CASSYPLDTHSNQPQHF. As DNA, the CDR3 is TGTGCCAGCAGTTATCCGTTGGACACCCATAGCAATCAGCCCCAGCATTTT. The rearrangement uses TRBV6-2 or TRBV6-3 and TRBJ1-5; D perhaps matches TRBD1 (5 bases). Trimming took 3 bases from V and 0 from J, leaving 15 bases between them. CDR1 and CDR2 from the germline V gene are MNHEY and SVGEGT. The CDR3 is made up of 17 amino acids.

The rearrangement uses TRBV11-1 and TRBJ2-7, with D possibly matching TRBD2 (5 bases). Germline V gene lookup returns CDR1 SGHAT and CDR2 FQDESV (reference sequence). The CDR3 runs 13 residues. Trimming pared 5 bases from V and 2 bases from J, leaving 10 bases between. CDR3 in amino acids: CASSLELAYEQYF. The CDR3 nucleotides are TGTGCCAGCAGCCTAGAACTAGCCTACGAGCAGTACTTC.

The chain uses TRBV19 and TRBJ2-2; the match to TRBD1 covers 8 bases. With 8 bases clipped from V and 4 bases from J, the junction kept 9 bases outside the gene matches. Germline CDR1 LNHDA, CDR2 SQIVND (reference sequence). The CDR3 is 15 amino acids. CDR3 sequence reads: CASEGQGKGTGELFF. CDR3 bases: TGTGCCAGTGAAGGACAGGGAAAGGGCACCGGGGAGCTGTTTTTT. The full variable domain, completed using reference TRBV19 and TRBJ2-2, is DGGITQSPKYLFRKEGQNVTLSCEQNLNHDAMYWYRQDPGQGLRLIYYSQIVNDFQKGDIAEGYSVSREKKESFPLTVTSAQKNPTAFYLCASEGQGKGTGELFFGEGSRLTVL.

In DNA form, the CDR3 reads TGTGCCAGCAACCCCCAAGGTTTAGGAGAAGCTTTCTTT. Translation gives CASNPQGLGEAFF. The chain has TRBV12-3 or TRBV12-4 and TRBJ1-1; the D is unclear. CDR3 length: 13 amino acids. The ends were cut back, 7 bases at V and 8 bases at J, with 17 bases in the middle.

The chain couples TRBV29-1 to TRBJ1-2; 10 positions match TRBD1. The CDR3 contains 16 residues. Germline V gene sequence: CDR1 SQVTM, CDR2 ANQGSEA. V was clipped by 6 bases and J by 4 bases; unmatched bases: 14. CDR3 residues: CSVGPGTGVRSYGYTF. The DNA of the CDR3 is TGCAGCGTCGGCCCCGGGACAGGGGTCCGCAGCTATGGCTACACCTTC. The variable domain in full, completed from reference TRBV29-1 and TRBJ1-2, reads SAVISQKPSRDICQRGTSLTIQCQVDSQVTMMFWYRQQPGQSLTLIATANQGSEATYESGFVIDKFPISRPNLTFSTLTVSNMSPEDSSIYLCSVGPGTGVRSYGYTFGSGTRLTVV.

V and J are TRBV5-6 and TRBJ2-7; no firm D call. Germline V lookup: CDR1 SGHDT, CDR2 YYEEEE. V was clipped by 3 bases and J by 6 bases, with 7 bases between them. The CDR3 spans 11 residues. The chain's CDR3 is CASSWAREQYF. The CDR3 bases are TGTGCCAGCAGCTGGGCACGCGAGCAGTACTTC.

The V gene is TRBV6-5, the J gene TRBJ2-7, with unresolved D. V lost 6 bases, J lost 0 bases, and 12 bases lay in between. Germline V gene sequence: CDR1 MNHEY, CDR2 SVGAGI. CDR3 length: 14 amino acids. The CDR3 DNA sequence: TGTGCCAGCAGGCCCGATTGGGACTCCTACGAGCAGTACTTC. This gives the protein CASRPDWDSYEQYF.

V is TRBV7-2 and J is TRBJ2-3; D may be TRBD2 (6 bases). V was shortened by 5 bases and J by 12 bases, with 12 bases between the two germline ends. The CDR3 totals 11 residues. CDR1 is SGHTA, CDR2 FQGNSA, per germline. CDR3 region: CASSQGTPQYF. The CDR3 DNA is TGTGCCAGCAGCCAAGGGACTCCACAGTATTTT. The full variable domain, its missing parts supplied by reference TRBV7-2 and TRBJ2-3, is GAGVSQSPSNKVTEKGKDVELRCDPISGHTALYWYRQSLGQGLEFLIYFQGNSAPDKSGLPSDRFSAERTGGSVSTLTIQRTQQEDSAVYLCASSQGTPQYFGPGTRLTVL.

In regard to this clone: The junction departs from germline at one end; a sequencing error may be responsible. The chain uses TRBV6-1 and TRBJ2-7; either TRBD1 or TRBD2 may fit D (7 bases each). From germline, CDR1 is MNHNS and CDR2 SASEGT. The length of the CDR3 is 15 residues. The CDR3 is CASNEVAGGGYEQYF. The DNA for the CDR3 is TGTGCCAGCAATGAAGTGGCAGGGGGGGGGTACGAGCAGTACTTC.

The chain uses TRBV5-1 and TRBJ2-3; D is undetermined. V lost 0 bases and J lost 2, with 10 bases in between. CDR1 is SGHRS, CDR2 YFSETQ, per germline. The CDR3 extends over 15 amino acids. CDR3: CASSLEVSSTDTQYF. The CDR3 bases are TGCGCCAGCAGCTTGGAAGTCAGTTCCACAGATACGCAGTATTTT. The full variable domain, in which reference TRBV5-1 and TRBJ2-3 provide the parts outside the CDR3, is KAGVTQTPRYLIKTRGQQVTLSCSPISGHRSVSWYQQTPGQGLQFLFEYFSETQRNKGNFPGRFSGRQFSNSRSEMNVSTLELGDSALYLCASSLEVSSTDTQYFGPGTRLTVL.

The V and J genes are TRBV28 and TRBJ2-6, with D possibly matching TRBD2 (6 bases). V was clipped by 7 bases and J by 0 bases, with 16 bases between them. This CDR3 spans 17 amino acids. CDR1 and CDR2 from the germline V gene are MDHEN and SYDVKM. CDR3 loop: CASIGGADFSGANVLTF. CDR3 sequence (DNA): TGTGCCAGCATAGGAGGGGCCGACTTCTCTGGGGCCAACGTCCTGACTTTC.

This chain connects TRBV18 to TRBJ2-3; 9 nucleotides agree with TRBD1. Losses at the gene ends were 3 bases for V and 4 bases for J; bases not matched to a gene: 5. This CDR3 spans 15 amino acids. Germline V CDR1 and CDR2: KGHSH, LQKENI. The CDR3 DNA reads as TGTGCCAGCTCACCGCCACGGACAGGGGCAGATACGCAGTATTTT. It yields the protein CASSPPRTGADTQYF.

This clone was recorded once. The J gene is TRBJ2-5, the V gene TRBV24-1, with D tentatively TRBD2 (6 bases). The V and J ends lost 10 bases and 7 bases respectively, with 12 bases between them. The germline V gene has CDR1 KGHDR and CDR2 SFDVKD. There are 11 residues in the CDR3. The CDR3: CATAGGGTQYF. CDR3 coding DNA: TGTGCCACAGCGGGCGGAGGGACCCAGTACTTC.

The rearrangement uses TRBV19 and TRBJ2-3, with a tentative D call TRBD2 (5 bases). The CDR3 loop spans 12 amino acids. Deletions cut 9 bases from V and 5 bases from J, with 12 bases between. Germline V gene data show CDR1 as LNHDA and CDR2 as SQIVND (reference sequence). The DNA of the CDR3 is TGTGCCAGCCGCGGGCGCTTAGATACGCAGTATTTT. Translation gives CASRGRLDTQYF.

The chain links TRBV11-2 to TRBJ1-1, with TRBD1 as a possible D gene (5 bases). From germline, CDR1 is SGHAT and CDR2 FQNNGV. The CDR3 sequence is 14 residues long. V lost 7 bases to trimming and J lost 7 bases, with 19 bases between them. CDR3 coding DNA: TGTGCCAGCACCCCGTTGGGGCGACGGGATGAAGCTTTCTTT. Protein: CASTPLGRRDEAFF. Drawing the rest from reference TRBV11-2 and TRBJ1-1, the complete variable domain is EAGVAQSPRYKIIEKRQSVAFWCNPISGHATLYWYQQILGQGPKLLIQFQNNGVVDDSQLPKDRFSAERLKGVDSTLKIQPAKLEDSAVYLCASTPLGRRDEAFFGQGTRLTVV.

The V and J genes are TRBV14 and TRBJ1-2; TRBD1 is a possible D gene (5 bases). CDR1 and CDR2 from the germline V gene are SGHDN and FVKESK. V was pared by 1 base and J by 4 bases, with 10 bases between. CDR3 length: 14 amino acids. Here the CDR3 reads CASSQGGGIYGYTF. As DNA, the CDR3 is TGTGCCAGCAGCCAAGGGGGCGGTATCTATGGCTACACCTTC.

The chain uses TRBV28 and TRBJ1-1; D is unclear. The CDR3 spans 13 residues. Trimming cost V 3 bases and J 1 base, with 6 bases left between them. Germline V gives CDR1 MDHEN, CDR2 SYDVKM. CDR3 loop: CASSLGGNTEAFF. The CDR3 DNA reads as TGTGCCAGCAGTTTGGGAGGGAACACTGAAGCTTTCTTT.

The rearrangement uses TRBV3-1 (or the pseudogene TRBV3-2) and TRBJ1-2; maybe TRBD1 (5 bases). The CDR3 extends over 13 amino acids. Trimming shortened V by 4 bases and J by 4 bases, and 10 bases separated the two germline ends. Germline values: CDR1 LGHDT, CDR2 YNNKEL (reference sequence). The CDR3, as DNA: TGTGCCAGCAGCCCCTCACAGGCCTATGGCTACACCTTC. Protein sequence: CASSPSQAYGYTF.

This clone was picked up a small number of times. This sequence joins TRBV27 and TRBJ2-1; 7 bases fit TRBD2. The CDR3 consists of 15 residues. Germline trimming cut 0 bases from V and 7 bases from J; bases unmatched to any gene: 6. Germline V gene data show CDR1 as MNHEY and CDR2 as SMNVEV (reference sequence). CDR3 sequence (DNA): TGTGCCAGCAGTTTATCGCGAGGGAGGGTTAATGAGCAGTTCTTC. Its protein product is CASSLSRGRVNEQFF.

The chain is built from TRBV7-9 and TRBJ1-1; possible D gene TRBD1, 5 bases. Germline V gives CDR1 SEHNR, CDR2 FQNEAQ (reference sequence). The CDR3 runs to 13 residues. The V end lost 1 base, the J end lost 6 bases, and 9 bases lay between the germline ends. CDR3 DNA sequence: TGTGCCAGCAGCTTAGAGGGGTATCCTGAAGCTTTCTTT. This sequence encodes CASSLEGYPEAFF.

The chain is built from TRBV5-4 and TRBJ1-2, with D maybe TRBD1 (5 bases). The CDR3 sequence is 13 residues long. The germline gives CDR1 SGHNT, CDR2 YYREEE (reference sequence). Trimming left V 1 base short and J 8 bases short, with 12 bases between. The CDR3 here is CASSLRGGQGYTF. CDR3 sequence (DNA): TGTGCCAGCAGCTTGCGGGGCGGGCAAGGCTACACCTTC.

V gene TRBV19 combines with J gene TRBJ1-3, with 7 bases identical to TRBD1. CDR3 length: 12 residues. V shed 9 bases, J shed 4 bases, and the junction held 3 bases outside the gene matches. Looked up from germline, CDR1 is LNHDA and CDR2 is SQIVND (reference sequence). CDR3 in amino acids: CASGQAGNTIYF. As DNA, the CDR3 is TGTGCCAGCGGACAGGCAGGAAACACCATATATTTT.

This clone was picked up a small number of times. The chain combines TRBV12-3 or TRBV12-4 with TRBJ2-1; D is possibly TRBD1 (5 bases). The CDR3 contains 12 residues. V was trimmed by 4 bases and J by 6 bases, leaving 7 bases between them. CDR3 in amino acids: CASSSRGNEQFF. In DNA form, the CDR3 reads TGTGCCAGCAGTTCAAGGGGCAATGAGCAGTTCTTC.

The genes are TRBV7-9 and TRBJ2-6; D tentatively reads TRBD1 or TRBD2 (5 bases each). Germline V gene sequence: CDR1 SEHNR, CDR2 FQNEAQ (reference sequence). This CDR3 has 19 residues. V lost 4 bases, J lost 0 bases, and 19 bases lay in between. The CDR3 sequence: CASSSTLDRQFSGANVLTF. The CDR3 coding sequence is TGTGCCAGCAGCTCAACACTAGACAGACAGTTCTCTGGGGCCAACGTCCTGACTTTC.